This entry is about one TCR beta chain. Its binding antigen is unknown. Base qualities are missing; no much larger clone stands one base away. Library preparation employed 5' RACE. Sequencing relied on an Illumina HiSeq 2500. The second PCR ran for about 6 to 11 cycles and used a J-beta primer mix along with a sample-barcoded 5' primer. A unique molecular identifier was introduced onto each TCR beta cDNA molecule by a template-switch 5' adaptor carrying 12 random nucleotides. At least 2.5 million CDR3-containing paired-end reads were obtained from each sample. The Mint cDNA synthesis kit, primed by a TRBC-specific oligonucleotide, was used to synthesize first-strand cDNA from all RNA. All cDNA was treated with uracil-DNA glycosylase and then went through a first 18-cycle PCR with the universal primers M1SS and BC2_uni_R. On the study's bioinformatics: For normalization, 1 million high-quality reads were randomly selected from each sample, with every read carrying a distinct molecular identifier. Instead of being binned into consensus sequences, reads with shared molecular identifiers were discarded. CDR3 identification, clonotype clustering and error correction used MiTCR with a Q25 quality threshold and the strictest error-elimination algorithm. A nonparametric unseen species model with Euler transformation was used to estimate a lower bound on total TCR beta diversity. TCRdb reprocessed the public reads (quality trimming at Q25 with fastp, clone calling with MiXCR) and kept in-frame beta chains. CDR3 protein duplicates are merged, each entry listing the most common genes and DNA. None of the V and J calls come from the authors' own analysis; TCRdb made them. This sample is represented by more than 1,400,000 distinct CDR3 sequences; approximately 38% of them were singletons. The ten top clones hold roughly 7.7% of the sample.

The data were obtained in a study of blood T cells in healthy people across ages (dated by TCRdb to between 2015 and 2017). Describing the broader study: In model experiments, template switching captured roughly one uniquely barcoded TCR beta cDNA molecule for every two T cells. To avoid experimental bias, donors of different ages were spread randomly across the sequencing lanes. For two donors (one aged 18 to 29 and one aged 80 or older), the study analyzed two additional independent replicas of 1 million unique cDNA reads from the same blood draw. Donors were grouped into four age groups: young (average about 15 years), middle-aged (about 40), aged (around 60) and long-lived (roughly 80). The study measured age-related changes in TCR beta repertoire diversity using deep sequencing normalized with unique cDNA molecular identifiers.

The investigation overall reported the following: Estimates of total diversity based on one million sequenced T cells were considered lower bounds and underestimates. Observed TCR beta diversity correlated strongly with the percentage of naive T cells measured by flow cytometry. Because the CMV infection status of the donors was unknown, age-related changes in expanded clonotypes may potentially have been confounded. The long-lived group showed more naive CD4+ T cells, fewer expanded clones and increased TCR diversity than the aged group, suggesting age selection. Observed TCR beta diversity per million T cells fell roughly linearly with age, and a significant reduction was already apparent by age about 36. Because profiling used bulk unsorted PBMCs, naive and antigen-experienced compartments could not be compared conclusively.

Systemically healthy Caucasian individuals from Russia, 35 to 40 in total and aged about 6 to 90 years, were included as donors. Each donor gave 8.5 to 10 milliliters of peripheral blood, collected into EDTA-treated Vacutainer tubes. PBMCs were isolated by Ficoll-Paque density-gradient centrifugation, with at least 6 million obtained per sample. Total RNA was extracted from PBMCs with Trizol reagent, with at least 5.5 micrograms obtained per sample. For every donor, an aliquot of PBMCs went through flow cytometry to measure the percentages of naive CD45RAhigh/CD27high T cells. The CDR3 spans 19 residues, from the cysteine through the phenylalanine. Only the CDR3 region is kept as DNA, spanning 57 bases read in frame from base 1. At the junction V is shortened by 6 bases and J by 4 bases, with 27 bases in between.

The sequence links TRBV12-3 or TRBV12-4 to TRBJ1-4; no D gene is confidently identified. Sequenced material: blood. The sequence derives from a woman aged 18-29 years in good health. The nucleotide sequence is TGTGCCAGCAGCCTATTAAGGGAGCAGGAGATGCAAGATAATGAAAAACTGTTTTTT. Its translation reads: CASSLLREQEMQDNEKLFF.